This T cell receptor beta chain originates from a study of human T cells and chemical hapten exposure. The study, taken as a whole, reports: The count of PT1 expanded TCRs correlated positively with patch test score.

One entry per CDR3 protein results from TCRdb running MiXCR on the RACE reads. This sample has approximately 260,000 distinct CDR3 sequences; around 9.3% occur once, and the top ten carry 2.3%. Sample time point: pre-sensitization, week 0. The treatment was: therapeutic diphenylcyclopropenone sensitization with weekly scalp DPC. CDR3 length equals 13 residues. CDR1 LNHNV and CDR2 YYDKDF come from the germline V gene (reference sequence). V was clipped by 3 bases and J by 7 bases, with 12 bases between them. Turning to this clonotype: Its antigen is not known.

This receptor was taken from a woman aged 40 to 55 with alopecia areata. Some clones in this sample may be carry-over from other donors' samples. Sequenced material: whole blood, taken in connection with sensitization to the hapten diphenylcyclopropenone (DPC). The rearrangement uses TRBV15 and TRBJ1-2, with D hard to call. The CDR3 DNA follows: TGTGCCACCAGCAGGGAGGCGATGGTTGGCTACACCTTC. Its protein is CATSREAMVGYTF.